This T cell receptor beta chain was recorded in a study of cytomegalovirus exposure and HLA in healthy donors (dated by TCRdb to 2015 to 2018). Some background on the complete study: An earlier analysis of approximately 550 of the donors reported 250 to 350 Gb of sequence data and 120 million or so unique TCR beta sequences from approximately 180 million T cells. Among roughly 400 genotyped donors of the cohort, an average of around 220,000 unique TCR beta nucleotide sequences was sequenced per donor, of which 15% to 20% were non-productive. Besides the first cohort of hundreds of subjects, a separate validation cohort made up of 90 to 150 different subjects was used. HLA typing covered class I and class II loci at four-digit resolution. Rather than using new phenotypic data, the later analysis identified candidate immune exposures from TCR beta sequences and from how often those sequences occurred across donors. A later genetic analysis took genome-wide SNP genotypes for 398 of the 666 donors and used that subset as a discovery cohort. In a later analysis, previously published TCR beta repertoires from 670 or so donors were re-analyzed and high-resolution HLA genotyping was added so that TCR occurrence patterns could be studied. The T cell repertoires of roughly 660 subjects were profiled by immunosequencing and related to cytomegalovirus serostatus. An earlier analysis of 587 of the donors applied high-throughput TCR beta sequencing to assess whether each TCR beta V gene segment acted as functional or pseudogenic. Of the 398 genotyped donors, 65% to 90% fell in the genetic ancestry cluster associated with self-reported Caucasian donors. The study was designed to test whether signatures of past pathogen exposure could be identified by cataloging public T cell receptors. Four to six DR-DQ haplotypes were handled as single units for association and clustering, since linkage in the cohort was strong. Typing coverage differed by locus: A, B, C, DRB1 and DQB1 were typed in roughly 629-630 donors, DQA1 in approximately 520, DPA1 in around 580, and DPB1 in 400 to 490. Roughly 320 gigabases of sequencing data and around 80 million unique TCR sequences made up an early release that covered fewer than 650 HLA-typed donors. Donor age, sex, ethnicity and CMV serostatus were compiled together with the repertoire data. All discovery cohort repertoires had been generated using a single sequencing platform. The study combined high-throughput TCR immunosequencing, statistical association of individual TCRs with disease status, and machine learning to predict cytomegalovirus infection status. The full study reports these points: For the cohort, immune exposure information was limited to CMV serostatus. Some IMGT-functional V segments, including TRBV6-2 and TRBV6-3, could not be distinguished by the 87-base-pair reads and were therefore excluded. An association between a missense DCLRE1C variant and V-gene and J-gene trimming of TCR beta chains was found in a later genetic analysis and replicated in an independent cohort. Cytomegalovirus status was reported to be diagnosed by the classifier with high specificity and sensitivity in both the original and validation cohorts. Strong co-occurrence of HLA alleles, especially DR and DQ, made assigning TCR associations to individual alleles difficult. In a later analysis, HLA-associated TCR beta chains were found to be more clonally expanded and to have lower generation probabilities than equally common non-associated chains. According to a later analysis, TCR association rates differed among HLA loci, with DRB1 alleles showing the most associated TCRs and HLA-C alleles showing the fewest. The sequencing pipeline was judged likely to have produced a cluster of highly shared sequence variants as a technical artifact. In vitro tests confirmed that a few of the cytomegalovirus-associated TCR beta chains recognize cytomegalovirus antigens. In the study, 150 to 200 TCR beta chains were listed as associated with cytomegalovirus. Specific HLA alleles were associated with roughly 17,000 TCR beta sequences at a false discovery rate of 0.05 in a later analysis. Because HLA typing was missing for some donors at each locus, association tests included only the typed subset. A later genetic analysis reported fewer N-insertions in productive TCRs among donors in an Asian-associated ancestry cluster than the approximately 670-donor mean. Several of the top co-occurrence clusters appeared to be linked to parvovirus B19, influenza, CMV and Epstein-Barr virus, according to a later analysis. Across donors, most TCR sequences were observed very rarely, whereas some public TCRs were present in many individuals. According to the authors, the approach could potentially be generalized to other disease states and immunological phenotypes. In a later analysis, most CMV-associated TCR beta chains were found to appear HLA-restricted, with HLA associations seemingly driven largely by CMV exposure. A further reported finding was that TCR beta sequences accurately predicted the HLA-A and HLA-B alleles for most subjects in the first cohort. Only TCR beta chains were sequenced in this cohort, and the absence of alpha or paired-chain data limited detectable features. In an earlier analysis of 587 of the donors, most TCR beta V segments appeared in productive rearrangements about 87% or about 30% of the time, broadly matching IMGT annotations. Linkage disequilibrium might explain the correlated functional status among segregating V segments, but an unknown experimental factor could not be ruled out. About 17 rarely observed V segments, including chromosome 9 orphons, were excluded from the earlier analysis of a few hundred of the donors because counts were too low. Presence/absence analyses assumed roughly uniform sequencing depth across donors, an assumption that may not hold.

The cohort comprised fewer than 700 healthy bone marrow donors. Cohort members were all nominally healthy when sampled, although unrecorded immune exposures were likely present. The donor tested CMV seropositive, placing the donor among the approximately 310 seropositive members of the cohort. A peripheral blood sample was collected from each donor, and TCR beta sequencing was performed on peripheral blood mononuclear cells. Genomic DNA was extracted from the blood cell samples with the Qiagen DNeasy Blood Extraction Kit. CDR1 SQVTM and CDR2 ANQGSEA are derived from the germline V gene. Trimming costs V 6 bases and J 11 bases, and their ends lie 22 bases apart. The cysteine opens and the phenylalanine closes a CDR3 of 13 amino acids. Of the read, only the CDR3 DNA is kept; its 39 bases are in frame from base 1. Receptor amplification or capture employed the immunoSEQ multiplex PCR assay. For the multiplex PCR, a mixture combining 60 forward primers for TCR Vbeta segments and 13 reverse primers for TCR Jbeta segments was used. The CDR3 region of rearranged TCR beta genes was amplified from genomic DNA by a multiplex PCR assay. The amplified TCR beta libraries were sequenced on the Illumina HiSeq System as 87-base-pair reads. Concerning the study's data processing: In a later analysis, tens of millions of unique TCR beta chains were counted across the approximately 620 repertoires, and approximately 9.9 million of these chains were shared by at least two donors. Raw reads were error-corrected and collapsed into unique sequences with a nearest-neighbor algorithm that merged closely related sequences to remove PCR and sequencing errors. CDR3 sequences were aligned to IMGT reference sequences to assign V, D and J gene segments. For a sequence to be retained, a match of at least six nucleotides was required to both a V gene segment and a J gene segment. Rearrangements were classified as productive when the CDR3 lacked stop codons and remained in frame with V and J, and all other rearrangements were classified as non-productive. Following IMGT convention, CDR3 was defined as the stretch from the second conserved V-encoded cysteine up to the conserved J-encoded phenylalanine. The earlier analysis of 500 to 650 of the donors excluded any sequence lacking an unambiguous match to a single V gene segment. In an earlier analysis of a few hundred of the donors, V segments were called functional above 56.7% productive rearrangements and were called segregating when the between-donor standard deviation exceeded 5%. A statistical classification framework was built for diagnosing cytomegalovirus status from the catalog of TCR beta chain sequences. A later analysis assigned V and J genes by comparing TCR nucleotide sequences with IMGT/GENE-DB human TR gene sequences. In a later analysis, CDR3 sequences and most-parsimonious VDJ recombination scenarios were assigned using the TCRdist pipeline. In a later analysis, every TCR beta chain was defined by the combination of its CDR3 amino acid sequence and its V-gene family, and reads without a unique V-gene family were dropped. A later analysis removed 592 highly shared, low-generation-probability nucleotide sequences to deal with suspected cross-contamination and a sequencing artifact. A later analysis calculated a clonal expansion index for each public chain from normalized within-repertoire ranks of inferred template counts. Generation probabilities in a later analysis came from a VDJ recombination model fitted to out-of-frame rearrangements, and those results were checked against IGoR. Hypergeometric tests were used in a later analysis to score TCR-TCR, TCR-HLA and TCR-CMV co-occurrence, with a repertoire-size bias correction applied to the TCR pairs. In a later analysis, false discovery rates were estimated by permuting HLA or CMV assignments 20 times. In a later analysis, co-occurring TCRs were grouped using DBSCAN, with TCRdist sequence similarity added in when clustering inside HLA-allele-positive subsets. Repertoires with fewer than 30,000 or more than 120,000 public chains were left out of co-occurrence clustering, as were five repertoires with anomalous nucleotide sharing. TCRdb provides this immuneACCESS table in a form limited to in-frame rearrangements. Some clones are lacking; in checked studies, under half of them reflect an unresolved V gene, and why the rest are absent is not known. The D gene and trimming were derived from the DNA, and the V and J assignments and clone size from that table. Across this sample there are 90,000 to 150,000 clones, with around 70% seen only once. Approximately 8.2% of the sample belongs to the ten largest clones.

As concerns this clone: Its antigen remains unidentified. No much larger clone exists at a distance of one base, and base qualities are not known.

The source of this sequence is a woman between 40 and 50 years old in good health and CMV-seropositive. The chain links TRBV29-1 with TRBJ1-1, with the D gene call left open. Sequenced input: PBMCs. The CDR3 region has the sequence CSVSSAGTMEAFF. The nucleotide sequence reads as follows: TGCAGCGTCTCGTCCGCCGGCACGATGGAGGCTTTCTTT.